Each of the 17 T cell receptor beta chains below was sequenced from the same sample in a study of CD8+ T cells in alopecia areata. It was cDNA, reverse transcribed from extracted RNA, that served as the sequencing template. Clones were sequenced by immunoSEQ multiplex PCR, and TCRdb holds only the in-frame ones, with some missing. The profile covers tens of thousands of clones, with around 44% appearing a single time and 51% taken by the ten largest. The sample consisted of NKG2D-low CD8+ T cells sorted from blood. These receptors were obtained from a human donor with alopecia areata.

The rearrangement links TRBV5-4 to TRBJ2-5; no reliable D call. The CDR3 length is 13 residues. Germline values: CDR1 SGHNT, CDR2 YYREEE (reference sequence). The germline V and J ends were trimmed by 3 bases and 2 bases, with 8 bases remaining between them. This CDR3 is CASSSALQETQYF. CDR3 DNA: TGTGCCAGCAGCTCAGCCCTTCAAGAGACCCAGTACTTC.

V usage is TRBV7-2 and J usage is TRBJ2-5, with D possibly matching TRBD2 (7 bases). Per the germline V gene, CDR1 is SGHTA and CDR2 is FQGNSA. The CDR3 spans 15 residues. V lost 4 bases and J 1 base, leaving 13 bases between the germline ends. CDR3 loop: CASSSWGGGQETQYF. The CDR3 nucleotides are TGTGCCAGCAGCTCCTGGGGGGGCGGCCAAGAGACCCAGTACTTC.

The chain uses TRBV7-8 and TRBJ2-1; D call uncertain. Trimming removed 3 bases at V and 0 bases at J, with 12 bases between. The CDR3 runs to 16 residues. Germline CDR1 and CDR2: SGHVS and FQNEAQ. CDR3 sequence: CASSFRHPGSYNEQFF. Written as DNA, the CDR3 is TGTGCCAGCAGCTTTCGACACCCCGGCTCCTACAATGAGCAGTTCTTC.

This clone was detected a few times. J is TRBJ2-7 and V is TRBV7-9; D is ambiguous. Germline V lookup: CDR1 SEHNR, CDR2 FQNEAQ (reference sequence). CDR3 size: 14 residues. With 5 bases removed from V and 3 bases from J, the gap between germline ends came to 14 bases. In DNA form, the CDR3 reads TGTGCCAGCAGCCCGGACCCGCGAGGCTACGAGCAGTACTTC. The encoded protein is CASSPDPRGYEQYF. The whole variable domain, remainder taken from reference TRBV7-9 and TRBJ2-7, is DTGVSQNPRHKITKRGQNVTFRCDPISEHNRLYWYRQTLGQGPEFLTYFQNEAQLEKSRLLSDRFSAERPKGSFSTLEIQRTEQGDSAMYLCASSPDPRGYEQYFGPGTRLTVT.

The CDR3 loop reads CSVEVGNPTYEQYF. CDR3 coding DNA: TGCAGCGTTGAAGTTGGGAACCCTACCTACGAGCAGTACTTC. The gene calls are TRBV29-1 and TRBJ2-7; D is ambiguous. V dropped 1 base and J dropped 2 bases, with 12 bases sitting between them. The CDR3 contains 14 residues. CDR1 is SQVTM, CDR2 ANQGSEA, per germline.

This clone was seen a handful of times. The CDR3 region has the DNA TGCAGCGTTGAGCACAAGGGGGCGAGCACAGATACGCAGTATTTT. Translating it yields CSVEHKGASTDTQYF. The chain has TRBV29-1 and TRBJ2-3; 7 bases agree with TRBD1. V dropped 3 bases and J dropped 0; count of bases not matched to a gene: 6. CDR1 SQVTM and CDR2 ANQGSEA come from the germline V gene. CDR3 size: 15 residues.

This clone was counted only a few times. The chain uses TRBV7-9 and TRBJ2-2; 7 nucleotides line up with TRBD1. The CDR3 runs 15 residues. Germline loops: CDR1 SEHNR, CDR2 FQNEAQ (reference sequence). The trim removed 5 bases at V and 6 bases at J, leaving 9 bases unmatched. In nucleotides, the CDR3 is TGTGCCAGCAGCCTCGAGGGGGCTCTGGCCGGGGAGCTGTTTTTT. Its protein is CASSLEGALAGELFF.

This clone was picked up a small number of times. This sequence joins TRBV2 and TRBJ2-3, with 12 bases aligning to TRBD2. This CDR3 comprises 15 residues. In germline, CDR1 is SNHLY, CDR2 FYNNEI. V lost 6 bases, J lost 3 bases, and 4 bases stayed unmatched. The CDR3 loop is CASRVLAGGTDTQYF. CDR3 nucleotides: TGTGCCAGCAGGGTACTAGCGGGGGGAACAGATACGCAGTATTTT.

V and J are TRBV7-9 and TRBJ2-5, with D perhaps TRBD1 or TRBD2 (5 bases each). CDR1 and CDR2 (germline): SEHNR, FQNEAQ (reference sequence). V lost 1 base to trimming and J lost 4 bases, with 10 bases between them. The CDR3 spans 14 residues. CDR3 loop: CASSLGGVRETQYF. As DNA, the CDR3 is TGTGCCAGCAGCTTAGGAGGGGTCAGAGAGACCCAGTACTTC.

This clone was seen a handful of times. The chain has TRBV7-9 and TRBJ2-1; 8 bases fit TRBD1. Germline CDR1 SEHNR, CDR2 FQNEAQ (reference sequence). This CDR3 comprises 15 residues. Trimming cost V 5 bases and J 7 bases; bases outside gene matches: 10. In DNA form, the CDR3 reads TGTGCCAGCAGCCAGGGGGCTTCCTGGGAGAATGAGCAGTTCTTC. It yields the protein CASSQGASWENEQFF. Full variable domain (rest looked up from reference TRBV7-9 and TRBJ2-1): DTGVSQNPRHKITKRGQNVTFRCDPISEHNRLYWYRQTLGQGPEFLTYFQNEAQLEKSRLLSDRFSAERPKGSFSTLEIQRTEQGDSAMYLCASSQGASWENEQFFGPGTRLTVL.

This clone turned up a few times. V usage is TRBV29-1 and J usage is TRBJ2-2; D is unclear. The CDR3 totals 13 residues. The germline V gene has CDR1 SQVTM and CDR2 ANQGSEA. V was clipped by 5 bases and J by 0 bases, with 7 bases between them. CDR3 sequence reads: CSVPVSNTGELFF. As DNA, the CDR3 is TGCAGCGTTCCAGTTTCGAACACCGGGGAGCTGTTTTTT.

CDR3 sequence: CASSQAGIYEQFF. As DNA, the CDR3 is TGCGCCAGCAGCCAGGCAGGGATATATGAGCAGTTCTTC. The chain recombines TRBV4-1 with TRBJ2-1; possible D gene TRBD1, 5 bases. V lost 3 bases and J 8 bases, leaving 11 bases between the germline ends. The CDR3 is 13 amino acids. CDR1 MGHRA and CDR2 YSYEKL come from the germline V gene.

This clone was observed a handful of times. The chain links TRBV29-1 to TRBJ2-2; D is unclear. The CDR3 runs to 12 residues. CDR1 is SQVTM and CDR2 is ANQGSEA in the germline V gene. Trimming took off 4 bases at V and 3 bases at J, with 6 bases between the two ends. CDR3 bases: TGCAGCGTTGGTCTGGACACCGGGGAGCTGTTTTTT. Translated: CSVGLDTGELFF.

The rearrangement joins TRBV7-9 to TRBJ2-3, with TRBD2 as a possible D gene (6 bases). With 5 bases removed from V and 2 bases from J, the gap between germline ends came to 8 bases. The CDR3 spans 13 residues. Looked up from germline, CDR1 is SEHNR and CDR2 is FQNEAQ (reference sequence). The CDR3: CASSAGYTDTQYF. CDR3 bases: TGTGCCAGCAGCGCGGGGTACACAGATACGCAGTATTTT.

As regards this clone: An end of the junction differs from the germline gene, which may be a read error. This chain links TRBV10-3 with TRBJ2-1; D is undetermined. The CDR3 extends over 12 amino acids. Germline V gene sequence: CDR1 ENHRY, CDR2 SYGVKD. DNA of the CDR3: TGTGCCAGCAGTTACCCGTACAATGAGCAGTTCTTC. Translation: CASSYPYNEQFF.

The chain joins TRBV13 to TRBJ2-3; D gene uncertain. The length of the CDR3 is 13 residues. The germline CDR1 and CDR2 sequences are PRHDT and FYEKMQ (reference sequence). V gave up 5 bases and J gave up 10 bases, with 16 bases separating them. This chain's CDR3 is CASSPARRGAQYF. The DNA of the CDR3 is TGTGCCAGCAGCCCAGCGCGGCGTGGGGCGCAGTATTTT.

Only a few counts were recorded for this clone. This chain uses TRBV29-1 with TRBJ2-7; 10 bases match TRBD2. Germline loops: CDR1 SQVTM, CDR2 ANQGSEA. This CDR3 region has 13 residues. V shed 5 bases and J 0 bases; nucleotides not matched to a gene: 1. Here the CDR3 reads CSVLAGDSYEQYF. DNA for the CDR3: TGCAGCGTTCTAGCGGGGGACTCCTACGAGCAGTACTTC.